This T cell receptor (beta chain) was recorded in a study of beta chain features in type 1 diabetes. Study background: The samples had about 100,000,000 sorted cells examined in all. Findings of the study overall: For Type 1 diabetes patients, all four CD4+ subsets carried TCRB CDR3s that were moderately but significantly shorter. Naive, central memory and Treg TCRB repertoires seemed to resemble each other more closely in patients than they did in healthy donors. There was no resolution here of whether HLA type influences TCRB rearrangement.

This clone was found a few times. What it binds is unknown. The entirety of the isolated RNA underwent reverse transcription, so expressed TCRB transcripts were sequenced. Data came from immunoSEQ multiplex PCR; TCRdb stores just in-frame clones and leaves some out. The sample lists hundreds of thousands of clones, 11% to 15% seen once, with approximately 0.043% in the top ten. Roughly 100 mL of blood, on average, came from one heparinised draw per donor. Losses at the gene ends were 2 bases for V and 4 bases for J; bases not matched to a gene: 5. Germline assignment: CDR1 SGHRS and CDR2 YFSETQ. The CDR3 has 14 residues.

V gene TRBV5-1 combines with J gene TRBJ1-1; TRBD1 matches at 7 bases. Material: naive CD4+ T cells from blood. This sequence was found in a young man with type 1 diabetes. The CDR3 nucleotides read TGCGCCAGCAGCTTCCAACAGGGGACCACTGAAGCTTTCTTT. Its translation: CASSFQQGTTEAFF.